This is a list of T cell receptor beta chains from one sample in a study of T cell repertoires in cytomegalovirus infection. One entry per CDR3 protein, called by TCRdb with MiXCR from the reads. Of some 160,000 distinct CDR3 sequences listed, 17% are singletons. Sequences were obtained from CD8+ T cells from PBMCs. These receptors all come from a human donor in good health (CMV status not recorded). Some clones in this sample may be carry-over from other donors' samples. Each CDR3 is given with its conserved first and last residue. Fields, in order: J gene, D gene, clone size, V gene, CDR3 protein, CDR3 DNA. D genes are given only for firm matches. For some rows the clone size is stated as once, few or many, or as a class when expanded; others skip it.

J gene: TRBJ2-1
D gene: -
clone size: -
V gene: TRBV7-6
CDR3 protein: CASSLGVGDEQFF
CDR3 DNA: TGTGCCAGCAGCTTAGGAGTTGGAGATGAGCAGTTCTTC

J gene: TRBJ2-7
D gene: TRBD2
clone size: many
V gene: TRBV7-2
CDR3 protein: CASSLSVAGGPDEQYF
CDR3 DNA: TGTGCCAGCAGCTTATCGGTAGCGGGAGGTCCCGACGAGCAGTACTTC

J gene: TRBJ2-5
D gene: TRBD1
clone size: few
V gene: TRBV7-2
CDR3 protein: CASSDHTGQGWETQYF
CDR3 DNA: TGTGCCAGCAGCGACCACACGGGACAGGGTTGGGAGACCCAGTACTTC

J gene: TRBJ2-7
D gene: -
clone size: many
V gene: TRBV7-2
CDR3 protein: CASSFDPGREQYF
CDR3 DNA: TGTGCCAGCAGCTTCGACCCGGGGAGGGAGCAGTACTTC

J gene: TRBJ1-5
D gene: -
clone size: few
V gene: TRBV7-4
CDR3 protein: CASSLEPGQSNQPQHF
CDR3 DNA: TGTGCCAGCAGCTTAGAGCCAGGGCAAAGTAATCAGCCCCAGCATTTT

J gene: TRBJ1-4
D gene: -
clone size: few
V gene: TRBV7-9
CDR3 protein: CASSLAFGELNEKLFF
CDR3 DNA: TGTGCCAGCAGCTTAGCGTTTGGGGAACTTAATGAAAAACTGTTTTTT

J gene: TRBJ2-1
D gene: -
clone size: few
V gene: TRBV28
CDR3 protein: CASSLEGVYNEQFF
CDR3 DNA: TGTGCCAGCAGTTTGGAGGGGGTTTACAATGAGCAGTTCTTC

J gene: TRBJ2-1
D gene: TRBD2
clone size: few
V gene: TRBV9
CDR3 protein: CASALGLAGVEQFF
CDR3 DNA: TGTGCCAGCGCACTAGGTTTAGCGGGGGTTGAGCAGTTCTTC

J gene: TRBJ1-5
D gene: -
clone size: few
V gene: TRBV7-8
CDR3 protein: CASSLDRRNQPQHF
CDR3 DNA: TGTGCCAGCAGCTTAGACAGGCGAAATCAGCCCCAGCATTTT

J gene: TRBJ2-1
D gene: TRBD2
clone size: many
V gene: TRBV7-9
CDR3 protein: CASRLGLAGEQFF
CDR3 DNA: TGTGCCAGCAGACTAGGACTAGCTGGTGAGCAGTTCTTC

J gene: TRBJ1-1
D gene: -
clone size: -
V gene: TRBV11-2
CDR3 protein: CASSSFSDTEAFF
CDR3 DNA: TGTGCCAGCAGCTCCTTCTCAGACACTGAAGCTTTCTTT

J gene: TRBJ2-1
D gene: TRBD2
clone size: -
V gene: TRBV12-3/TRBV12-4
CDR3 protein: CASSLAGGFLEQFF
CDR3 DNA: TGTGCCAGCAGCCTAGCGGGGGGCTTCCTTGAGCAGTTCTTC

J gene: TRBJ1-2
D gene: -
clone size: -
V gene: TRBV19
CDR3 protein: CASTGVSDGYTF
CDR3 DNA: TGTGCCAGTACAGGGGTTTCCGATGGCTACACCTTC

J gene: TRBJ2-1
D gene: -
clone size: -
V gene: TRBV6-2/TRBV6-3
CDR3 protein: CASSYSGETYNEQFF
CDR3 DNA: TGTGCCAGCAGTTACTCGGGGGAGACCTACAATGAGCAGTTCTTC

J gene: TRBJ1-5
D gene: -
clone size: few
V gene: TRBV28
CDR3 protein: CASSLPEGNQPQHF
CDR3 DNA: TGTGCCAGCAGCTTACCGGAGGGGAATCAGCCCCAGCATTTT

J gene: TRBJ2-7
D gene: TRBD1
clone size: -
V gene: TRBV28
CDR3 protein: CASSPDRELYEQYF
CDR3 DNA: TGTGCCAGCAGCCCTGACAGGGAACTCTACGAGCAGTACTTC

J gene: TRBJ2-7
D gene: TRBD2
clone size: -
V gene: TRBV10-3
CDR3 protein: CAISEEAGAYEQYF
CDR3 DNA: TGTGCCATCAGTGAAGAAGCGGGAGCCTACGAGCAGTACTTC

J gene: TRBJ2-7
D gene: TRBD2
clone size: -
V gene: TRBV28
CDR3 protein: CASSLSSGVYEQYF
CDR3 DNA: TGTGCCAGCAGCCTCTCTAGCGGGGTATACGAGCAGTACTTC

J gene: TRBJ1-2
D gene: -
clone size: -
V gene: TRBV14
CDR3 protein: CASSHVEIPGHGGYTF
CDR3 DNA: TGTGCCAGCAGCCACGTAGAAATACCGGGACACGGTGGCTACACCTTC

J gene: TRBJ1-5
D gene: -
clone size: few
V gene: TRBV10-2
CDR3 protein: CASSDGRIQGPQHF
CDR3 DNA: TGCGCCAGCAGTGACGGGCGCATTCAAGGGCCCCAGCATTTT

J gene: TRBJ1-4
D gene: TRBD1
clone size: few
V gene: TRBV7-8
CDR3 protein: CASSLSRTGEGNEKLFF
CDR3 DNA: TGTGCCAGCAGCTTGTCCCGGACAGGGGAGGGGAATGAAAAACTGTTTTTT

J gene: TRBJ2-3
D gene: TRBD2
clone size: few
V gene: TRBV11-2
CDR3 protein: CASSFFLAGGTDTQYF
CDR3 DNA: TGTGCCAGCAGCTTCTTCCTAGCGGGAGGGACAGATACGCAGTATTTT

J gene: TRBJ1-1
D gene: -
clone size: many
V gene: TRBV20-1
CDR3 protein: CSARVPGLGGEAFF
CDR3 DNA: TGCAGTGCTAGAGTTCCCGGCCTCGGGGGTGAAGCTTTCTTT

J gene: TRBJ2-5
D gene: TRBD1
clone size: few
V gene: TRBV6-5
CDR3 protein: CASRSFYLTGGSETQYF
CDR3 DNA: TGTGCCAGCAGATCTTTCTACTTGACAGGGGGCTCAGAGACCCAGTACTTC

J gene: TRBJ2-3
D gene: -
clone size: -
V gene: TRBV7-2
CDR3 protein: CASSPRGSPLDTQYF
CDR3 DNA: TGTGCCAGCAGCCCCCGGGGTAGCCCACTAGATACGCAGTATTTT

J gene: TRBJ2-7
D gene: TRBD1
clone size: few
V gene: TRBV7-2
CDR3 protein: CASSKGQGANEQYF
CDR3 DNA: TGTGCCAGCAGCAAGGGACAGGGGGCGAACGAGCAGTACTTC

J gene: TRBJ2-2
D gene: -
clone size: -
V gene: TRBV5-4
CDR3 protein: CASSGWSAGELFF
CDR3 DNA: TGTGCCAGCAGCGGATGGAGCGCCGGGGAGCTGTTTTTT

J gene: TRBJ2-3
D gene: TRBD2
clone size: few
V gene: TRBV4-1
CDR3 protein: CASSQTSGTADTQYF
CDR3 DNA: TGCGCCAGCAGCCAGACTAGCGGGACCGCAGATACGCAGTATTTT

J gene: TRBJ1-1
D gene: -
clone size: -
V gene: TRBV29-1
CDR3 protein: CSVHPQGEAFF
CDR3 DNA: TGCAGCGTTCATCCGCAGGGTGAAGCTTTCTTT

J gene: TRBJ1-1
D gene: -
clone size: -
V gene: TRBV6-6
CDR3 protein: CAVFGTANQRTEAFF
CDR3 DNA: TGTGCCGTTTTTGGGACGGCTAACCAACGAACTGAAGCTTTCTTT

J gene: TRBJ1-4
D gene: -
clone size: -
V gene: TRBV6-5
CDR3 protein: CASSYSDLGEKLFF
CDR3 DNA: TGTGCCAGCAGTTACTCGGACCTGGGGGAAAAACTGTTTTTT

J gene: TRBJ2-5
D gene: TRBD2
clone size: -
V gene: TRBV5-4
CDR3 protein: CASSTPSGGAGETQYF
CDR3 DNA: TGTGCCAGCAGCACCCCTAGCGGGGGGGCCGGGGAGACCCAGTACTTC

J gene: TRBJ2-1
D gene: TRBD2
clone size: -
V gene: TRBV7-9
CDR3 protein: CASSGPIGGSSYNEQFF
CDR3 DNA: TGTGCCAGCAGCGGCCCGATTGGCGGGAGCTCCTACAATGAGCAGTTCTTC

J gene: TRBJ1-2
D gene: -
clone size: -
V gene: TRBV12-5
CDR3 protein: CASGLVGFGYTF
CDR3 DNA: TGTGCTAGTGGTTTGGTGGGGTTTGGCTACACCTTC

J gene: TRBJ1-1
D gene: -
clone size: -
V gene: TRBV6-2/TRBV6-3
CDR3 protein: CASSPGHVNTEAFF
CDR3 DNA: TGTGCCAGCAGTCCCGGACACGTGAACACTGAAGCTTTCTTT

J gene: TRBJ2-4
D gene: -
clone size: many
V gene: TRBV7-8
CDR3 protein: CASSPGGVAKNIQYF
CDR3 DNA: TGTGCCAGCAGCCCCGGGGGCGTAGCCAAAAACATTCAGTACTTC

J gene: TRBJ2-1
D gene: -
clone size: -
V gene: TRBV7-9
CDR3 protein: CASRLDGWNEQFF
CDR3 DNA: TGTGCCAGCAGATTGGACGGCTGGAATGAGCAGTTCTTC

J gene: TRBJ1-1
D gene: -
clone size: -
V gene: TRBV6-2/TRBV6-3
CDR3 protein: CASSYSGAVIEAFF
CDR3 DNA: TGTGCCAGCAGTTACTCTGGGGCAGTAATTGAAGCTTTCTTT

J gene: TRBJ2-6
D gene: -
clone size: few
V gene: TRBV5-1
CDR3 protein: CASSYDSSGANVLTF
CDR3 DNA: TGCGCCAGCAGCTATGACAGCTCTGGGGCCAACGTCCTGACTTTC

J gene: TRBJ1-2
D gene: -
clone size: -
V gene: TRBV29-1
CDR3 protein: CSVALPRVQANYGYTF
CDR3 DNA: TGCAGCGTTGCCCTCCCCCGGGTCCAGGCTAACTATGGCTACACCTTC

J gene: TRBJ2-1
D gene: -
clone size: -
V gene: TRBV6-2/TRBV6-3
CDR3 protein: CASSYSREGDLASAPNEQFF
CDR3 DNA: TGTGCCAGCAGTTACTCGAGGGAGGGGGACCTAGCGAGCGCGCCCAATGAGCAGTTCTTC

J gene: TRBJ1-1
D gene: TRBD1
clone size: -
V gene: TRBV14
CDR3 protein: CASSQATGEGSEAFF
CDR3 DNA: TGTGCCAGCAGCCAGGCGACAGGGGAAGGGTCTGAAGCTTTCTTT

J gene: TRBJ1-6
D gene: -
clone size: once
V gene: TRBV5-6
CDR3 protein: CASSADPYNSPLHF
CDR3 DNA: TGTGCCAGCAGCGCGGACCCCTATAATTCACCCCTCCACTTT

J gene: TRBJ2-5
D gene: -
clone size: -
V gene: TRBV27
CDR3 protein: CASSSGRQETQYF
CDR3 DNA: TGTGCCAGCAGCTCGGGTCGGCAAGAGACCCAGTACTTC

J gene: TRBJ2-6
D gene: TRBD2
clone size: few
V gene: TRBV7-8
CDR3 protein: CASRPLAGGIITSGANVLTF
CDR3 DNA: TGTGCCAGCAGACCCCTAGCGGGGGGGATCATCACCTCTGGGGCCAACGTCCTGACTTTC

J gene: TRBJ2-7
D gene: -
clone size: few
V gene: TRBV6-1
CDR3 protein: CAIQTGSMGLSYEQYF
CDR3 DNA: TGTGCCATCCAAACAGGCTCCATGGGGCTTTCCTACGAGCAGTACTTC

J gene: TRBJ2-3
D gene: TRBD1
clone size: -
V gene: TRBV12-3/TRBV12-4
CDR3 protein: CASRPGQGGTDTQYF
CDR3 DNA: TGTGCCAGCAGACCGGGACAGGGGGGAACAGATACGCAGTATTTT

J gene: TRBJ2-7
D gene: TRBD1
clone size: -
V gene: TRBV7-8
CDR3 protein: CAATGPSYEQYF
CDR3 DNA: TGTGCCGCGACAGGGCCTTCCTACGAGCAGTACTTC